This paragraph covers one T cell receptor beta chain sequence. What it binds is not known. The sample is drawn from a study of blood T cells in healthy people across ages. Study in general: Per two T cells, template switching captured roughly one barcoded beta molecule. Study observations and caveats: Diversity figures based on one million T cells were deemed too low. Naive T cell percentage by flow cytometry tracked strongly with beta diversity.

Each donor's blood draw was approximately 10 milliliters of peripheral blood. The CDR3 extends over 15 amino acids. V lost 8 bases and J lost 6, with 22 bases in between. The germline gives CDR1 MDHEN, CDR2 SYDVKM. With a J-beta primer mix and a sample-barcoded 5' primer, a second PCR ran 7 to 11 cycles. TCRdb called the 5' RACE reads again in MiXCR, with one record for every CDR3 protein. The table lists roughly 1.7 million distinct CDR3 sequences, 34% of them singletons. This receptor was identified in a woman in her twenties or thirties in good health. Sequencing input: blood. The chain employs TRBV28 and TRBJ1-1; D is possibly TRBD1 (5 bases). CDR3 residues: CASLPVRDRPPEAFF. In DNA, the CDR3 is TGTGCCAGCCTCCCCGTCCGGGACCGGCCGCCTGAAGCTTTCTTT.